Listed below are T cell receptor beta chains from one sample, sequenced in a study of T cell responses to AZD1222 COVID-19 vaccine. Clones were sequenced by immunoSEQ multiplex PCR, and TCRdb holds only the in-frame ones, with some missing. This sample has tens of thousands of clones, with roughly 90% found just once. The starting material was peripheral blood, obtained 28 days after the second AZD1222 dose. The receptor source for this set is an adult who received the AZD1222 COVID-19 vaccine. Each CDR3 is given with its conserved first and last residue. D genes are given only for firm matches. The size of a clone is reported for some rows only, either as once, few or many, or as a class for expanded clones.

J: TRBJ2-1
V: TRBV6-5
size: .
D: .
CDR3: CASSYSSSYNEQFF
DNA: TGTGCCAGCAGTTACTCGAGCTCCTACAATGAGCAGTTCTTC

J: TRBJ2-1
V: TRBV10-3
size: few
D: TRBD2
CDR3: CAISDYSGTGNEQFF
DNA: TGTGCCATCAGTGACTATAGCGGGACGGGGAATGAGCAGTTCTTC

J: TRBJ1-6
V: TRBV27
size: .
D: .
CDR3: CASSLGPNPGNSPLHF
DNA: TGTGCCAGCAGTTTAGGCCCTAACCCAGGGAATTCACCCCTCCACTTT

J: TRBJ1-5
V: TRBV6-1
size: .
D: .
CDR3: CASSEYGAGLNQPQHF
DNA: TGTGCCAGCAGTGAATATGGGGCAGGCCTCAATCAGCCCCAGCATTTT

J: TRBJ2-5
V: TRBV15
size: once
D: .
CDR3: CATSKKNYGGETQYF
DNA: TGTGCCACCAGCAAAAAAAATTATGGGGGGGAGACCCAGTACTTC

J: TRBJ2-7
V: TRBV10-2
size: .
D: TRBD2
CDR3: CASTLRTSGTYEQYF
DNA: TGCGCCAGCACCCTTAGGACTAGCGGAACCTACGAGCAGTACTTC

J: TRBJ1-5
V: TRBV28
size: .
D: .
CDR3: CASSFLGSNQPQHF
DNA: TGTGCCAGCAGTTTCTTGGGAAGCAATCAGCCCCAGCATTTT

J: TRBJ2-1
V: TRBV9
size: once
D: TRBD2
CDR3: CASSRGLGPGNEQFF
DNA: TGTGCCAGCAGCAGGGGACTAGGCCCCGGCAATGAGCAGTTCTTC

J: TRBJ2-1
V: TRBV6-5
size: .
D: .
CDR3: CATRRLGSYNEQFF
DNA: TGTGCCACCAGACGCCTTGGGAGCTACAATGAGCAGTTCTTC

J: TRBJ2-2
V: TRBV11-2
size: once
D: .
CDR3: CASSLPQGSTGELFF
DNA: TGTGCCAGCAGCTTACCGCAGGGTAGTACCGGGGAGCTGTTTTTT

J: TRBJ1-5
V: TRBV12-3/TRBV12-4
size: .
D: .
CDR3: CASSFAEDQPQHF
DNA: TGTGCCAGCAGTTTTGCGGAAGATCAGCCCCAGCATTTT

J: TRBJ2-5
V: TRBV19
size: .
D: .
CDR3: CASSPQGPRETQYF
DNA: TGTGCCAGTAGTCCCCAGGGCCCGCGCGAGACCCAGTACTTC

J: TRBJ1-4
V: TRBV19
size: .
D: .
CDR3: CASRSTGGWDEKLFF
DNA: TGTGCCAGTAGATCGACAGGCGGGTGGGACGAAAAACTGTTTTTT

J: TRBJ2-3
V: TRBV11-2
size: .
D: TRBD1
CDR3: CASSADRGRTDTQYF
DNA: TGTGCCAGCAGCGCGGACAGGGGGCGCACAGATACGCAGTATTTT

J: TRBJ2-7
V: TRBV11-1
size: .
D: .
CDR3: CASGTGTPYEQYF
DNA: TGTGCCAGCGGTACCGGGACCCCCTACGAGCAGTACTTC

J: TRBJ2-4
V: TRBV4-2
size: .
D: .
CDR3: CASSQDGVAQYF
DNA: TGTGCCAGCAGCCAAGATGGGGTGGCTCAGTACTTC

J: TRBJ2-2
V: TRBV4-1
size: .
D: .
CDR3: CASSQVETDTGELFF
DNA: TGCGCCAGCAGCCAAGTCGAGACAGACACCGGGGAGCTGTTTTTT

J: TRBJ1-2
V: TRBV15
size: .
D: .
CDR3: CATSSGGSPPYGYTF
DNA: TGTGCCACCAGCAGTGGAGGGTCCCCCCCCTATGGCTACACCTTC

J: TRBJ2-2
V: TRBV5-1
size: .
D: .
CDR3: CASSSAKLSWGTGELFF
DNA: TGCGCCAGCAGCTCCGCAAAACTAAGCTGGGGCACCGGGGAGCTGTTTTTT

J: TRBJ1-3
V: TRBV30
size: .
D: TRBD1
CDR3: CASRGLGNTIYF
DNA: TGTGCCAGCAGGGGGCTAGGAAACACCATATATTTT

J: TRBJ1-1
V: TRBV9
size: .
D: .
CDR3: CASSQTPRAEAFF
DNA: TGTGCCAGCAGCCAAACGCCGAGAGCTGAAGCTTTCTTT

J: TRBJ2-7
V: TRBV6-4
size: .
D: .
CDR3: CASSRTKRDEQYF
DNA: TGTGCCAGCAGCCGGACGAAGAGGGACGAGCAGTACTTC

J: TRBJ1-1
V: TRBV5-1
size: .
D: TRBD1
CDR3: CASSLDRGNTEAFF
DNA: TGCGCCAGCAGCTTGGACAGGGGGAACACTGAAGCTTTCTTT

J: TRBJ1-4
V: TRBV5-1
size: .
D: .
CDR3: CASSLSGDEKLFF
DNA: TGCGCCAGCAGCTTGAGCGGGGATGAAAAACTGTTTTTT

J: TRBJ2-4
V: TRBV10-3
size: .
D: .
CDR3: CAIAEGAKNIQYF
DNA: TGTGCCATTGCTGAGGGGGCCAAAAACATTCAGTACTTC

J: TRBJ1-1
V: TRBV28
size: .
D: TRBD1
CDR3: CASVGTGGKGTEAFF
DNA: TGTGCCAGCGTTGGGACAGGGGGCAAAGGGACTGAAGCTTTCTTT

J: TRBJ1-2
V: TRBV3-1/TRBV3-2
size: .
D: .
CDR3: CASSQGQQGYTF
DNA: TGTGCCAGCAGCCAAGGACAGCAGGGCTACACCTTC

J: TRBJ2-6
V: TRBV4-2
size: .
D: .
CDR3: CASSQASSGANVLTF
DNA: TGTGCCAGCAGCCAGGCGAGCTCTGGGGCCAACGTCCTGACTTTC

J: TRBJ2-6
V: TRBV10-3
size: .
D: .
CDR3: CAISEFPLGKLTF
DNA: TGTGCCATCAGTGAGTTCCCCCTTGGGAAGCTGACTTTC

J: TRBJ1-1
V: TRBV11-2
size: .
D: .
CDR3: CASSSEAANTEAFF
DNA: TGTGCCAGCAGCTCGGAGGCAGCGAACACTGAAGCTTTCTTT

J: TRBJ1-2
V: TRBV11-1
size: .
D: .
CDR3: CASSARVGGATYGYTF
DNA: TGTGCCAGCAGCGCCCGGGTAGGGGGGGCGACCTATGGCTACACCTTC

J: TRBJ1-1
V: TRBV28
size: few
D: .
CDR3: CASIPGDGGTEAFF
DNA: TGTGCCAGCATCCCCGGGGATGGGGGGACTGAAGCTTTCTTT

J: TRBJ2-2
V: TRBV2
size: .
D: TRBD2
CDR3: CASSGVLAGTGELFF
DNA: TGTGCCAGCAGTGGGGTACTAGCGGGAACCGGGGAGCTGTTTTTT

J: TRBJ1-2
V: TRBV7-2
size: .
D: TRBD1
CDR3: CASSLPTRDRVGGYTF
DNA: TGTGCCAGCAGCTTACCCACCCGGGACAGAGTCGGGGGCTACACCTTC

J: TRBJ1-2
V: TRBV10-3
size: .
D: TRBD1
CDR3: CAISIDRGQSYTF
DNA: TGTGCCATCAGTATAGACAGGGGGCAAAGCTACACCTTC

J: TRBJ2-7
V: TRBV13
size: .
D: TRBD1
CDR3: CASSSGTAYEQYF
DNA: TGTGCCAGCAGCAGTGGGACAGCTTACGAGCAGTACTTC

J: TRBJ2-1
V: TRBV19
size: .
D: TRBD2
CDR3: CASSRGGNEQFF
DNA: TGTGCCAGTAGCCGCGGGGGTAATGAGCAGTTCTTC